A single sample gave rise to the 16 T cell receptor beta chains below, sequenced in a study of CD8 T cells in ankylosing spondylitis. TCRdb re-derived calls from the 5' RACE reads in MiXCR, one entry per CDR3 protein. This sample yields 250,000 to 400,000 distinct CDR3 sequences, of which approximately 10% are seen a single time; 9.1% belongs to the top ten. Sequencing was carried out using blood, either unsorted or a sorted T cell fraction (not recorded which). Source of these receptors: a female donor with ankylosing spondylitis or in good health (not recorded which).

The chain links TRBV28 to TRBJ2-1, with a tentative D call TRBD1 (6 bases). With 5 bases removed from V and 7 bases from J, the gap between germline ends came to 18 bases. The CDR3 is 15 residues long. CDR1 is MDHEN and CDR2 is SYDVKM in the germline V gene. For the CDR3, the DNA is TGTGCCAGCAGTCCTCCACAGGGTGGTCGGAATGAGCAGTTCTTC. This encodes CASSPPQGGRNEQFF.

This clonotype has ten or more counts. This chain uses TRBV29-1 with TRBJ1-1, with a tentative D call TRBD1 (6 bases). CDR3 length: 12 residues. Trimming left V 4 bases short and J 6 bases short, with 12 bases between. Germline-derived CDR1 and CDR2 are SQVTM and ANQGSEA. In DNA form, the CDR3 reads TGCAGCGTTGCCCAGGGGAGGGCTGAAGCTTTCTTT. Protein product: CSVAQGRAEAFF.

The chain has TRBV20-1 and TRBJ1-2; D is possibly TRBD1 (5 bases). The CDR3 consists of 12 residues. Between the trimmed V and J ends, which lost 2 bases and 7 bases, there was a span of 11 bases. The germline gives CDR1 DFQATT, CDR2 SNEGSKA (reference sequence). The CDR3 region has the DNA TGCAGTGCTAGACCGGGGGGAGGTGGCTACACCTTC. It is translated as CSARPGGGGYTF.

This clonotype was observed many times. The chain recombines TRBV7-8 with TRBJ1-5, with D perhaps matching TRBD1 (6 bases). The CDR3 extends over 15 amino acids. Trimming took 1 base from V and 0 from J, leaving 7 bases between them. Germline V lookup: CDR1 SGHVS, CDR2 FQNEAQ. The CDR3 here is CASSLEDSSNQPQHF. CDR3 sequence (DNA): TGTGCCAGCAGCTTAGAGGACAGTAGCAATCAGCCCCAGCATTTT.

This clonotype was observed at least ten times. The V call is TRBV29-1, the J call TRBJ1-1; the D gene is possibly TRBD1 (5 bases). V dropped 2 bases and J dropped 11 bases, with 15 bases sitting between them. CDR1 is SQVTM, CDR2 ANQGSEA, per germline. The CDR3 is 12 amino acids. CDR3 DNA sequence: TGCAGCGTTGAAAGGGGCGGGGGAGAGGCTTTCTTT. The encoded protein is CSVERGGGEAFF.

At least ten counts were recorded for this clonotype. The chain has TRBV7-3 and TRBJ1-1, with TRBD1 matching 8 bases. Germline loops: CDR1 SGHTA, CDR2 FQGTGA. This CDR3 has 21 residues. Trimming at V came to 3 bases and at J to 0 bases, leaving 21 bases not matched to a gene. The CDR3 loop is CASSLSLQGVLHLPMNTEAFF. CDR3 bases: TGTGCCAGCAGCTTGTCGTTACAGGGGGTGTTGCACTTACCTATGAACACTGAAGCTTTCTTT.

This clonotype appeared many times. The V gene is TRBV20-1, the J gene TRBJ2-2, with TRBD2 as a possible D gene (6 bases). Germline values: CDR1 DFQATT, CDR2 SNEGSKA (reference sequence). Trimming shortened V by 3 bases and J by 1 base, and 12 bases separated the two germline ends. The CDR3 contains 15 residues. The CDR3 loop is CSASRREKNTGELFF. CDR3 coding DNA: TGCAGTGCTAGTAGGCGGGAAAAGAACACCGGGGAGCTGTTTTTT.

Note on this clonotype: This may be a read error: a much more frequent sequence differs by one nucleotide. The genes are TRBV5-1 and TRBJ2-3, with 11 bases that match TRBD2. J gave up 5 bases and V 4 bases, and 6 bases lay outside the gene matches. Germline CDR1 reads SGHRS; CDR2 reads YFSETQ. The CDR3 runs to 15 residues. Here the CDR3 DNA reads TGCGCCAGCAGCCCTAGCGGGGGGACAATAGATACGCAGTATTTT. This encodes CASSPSGGTIDTQYF.

This clonotype occurred many times. The chain is built from TRBV5-1 and TRBJ2-5; D possibly corresponds to TRBD2 (7 bases). V was cut by 2 bases and J by 4 bases, with 12 bases left in between. CDR1 SGHRS and CDR2 YFSETQ come from the germline V gene. The CDR3 sequence is 14 residues long. The CDR3 DNA reads as TGCGCCAGCAGCTTTCGGGGGGCCGGAGAGACCCAGTACTTC. Protein sequence: CASSFRGAGETQYF.

This clonotype was counted ten times or more. The rearrangement uses TRBV7-6 and TRBJ1-5; TRBD1 might be the D (6 bases). The V and J ends lost 1 base and 0 bases respectively, with 16 bases between them. The germline gives CDR1 SGHVS, CDR2 FNYEAQ. The CDR3 loop spans 18 amino acids. CDR3 sequence (DNA): TGTGCCAGCAGCTTAGGGTCGACAGGATCGAATAGCAATCAGCCCCAGCATTTT. It specifies CASSLGSTGSNSNQPQHF.

This clonotype occurred many times. The chain uses TRBV20-1 and TRBJ2-7, with TRBD2 matching over 8 bases. The CDR3 spans 15 residues. Trimming removed 5 bases from V and 4 bases from J; junction bases left unmatched: 13. From germline, CDR1 is DFQATT and CDR2 SNEGSKA (reference sequence). The CDR3 nucleotides are TGCAGTGCTCCTCCCCCTAGCGGGTTATTTTACGAGCAGTACTTC. Protein product: CSAPPPSGLFYEQYF.

This clonotype was detected ten times or more. The chain couples TRBV5-8 to TRBJ1-1; D is perhaps TRBD1 (5 bases). Germline-derived CDR1 and CDR2 are SGHTS and YDEGEE. CDR3 size: 15 residues. Trimming removed 5 bases at V and 4 bases at J, with 18 bases between. The CDR3 nucleotides read TGTGCCAGCAGGATAGGGGCTTTGGTCGGCACTGAAGCTTTCTTT. It specifies CASRIGALVGTEAFF.

In this sample, this clonotype turned up many times. V is TRBV6-2 or TRBV6-3 and J is TRBJ1-5; TRBD1 matches at 7 bases. CDR3 size: 15 residues. Losses at the gene ends were 6 bases for V and 2 bases for J; bases not matched to a gene: 7. Per the germline V gene, CDR1 is MNHEY and CDR2 is SVGEGT. The DNA for the CDR3 is TGTGCCAGCAGATCGACAGGGATCGGCAATCAGCCCCAGCATTTT. Residues: CASRSTGIGNQPQHF.

This clonotype was observed at least ten times. The chain carries TRBV7-2 and TRBJ2-1; D tentatively fits TRBD1 or TRBD2 (6 bases each). V was cut by 5 bases and J by 7 bases, with 21 bases left in between. The CDR3 is 16 amino acids. The germline V gene encodes CDR1 SGHTA and CDR2 FQGNSA. In nucleotides, the CDR3 is TGTGCCAGCAGCCGCGGACTAACACTGAGGGGGAATGAGCAGTTCTTC. It is translated as CASSRGLTLRGNEQFF.

This clonotype showed up many times. V gene TRBV6-1 combines with J gene TRBJ1-4, with 8 bases that match TRBD1. J lost 5 bases, V lost 5 bases, and 16 bases had no gene match. CDR3 length: 18 residues. Germline V gene data show CDR1 as MNHNS and CDR2 as SASEGT. For the CDR3, the DNA is TGTGCCAGCAGTAGGTCCGCGGGCCGGGACAGGATAAATGAAAAACTGTTTTTT. It specifies CASSRSAGRDRINEKLFF.

This clonotype was detected ten times or more. The chain combines TRBV7-2 with TRBJ2-3; 7 bases line up with TRBD1. Germline V CDR1 and CDR2: SGHTA, FQGNSA. The CDR3 length is 12 residues. Trimming took 5 bases from V and 7 from J; bases not matched to a gene: 3. Here the CDR3 reads CASSPGQHTQYF. DNA for the CDR3: TGTGCCAGCAGCCCGGGACAGCATACGCAGTATTTT.